This entry concerns a single T cell receptor beta chain. Its antigen is not identified. This CDR3 comprises 14 residues. CDR1 and CDR2 (germline): MDHEN, SYDVKM. Trimming left V 8 bases short and J 5 bases short, with 16 bases between. 13 Jbeta primers and 60 Vbeta primers were used for the PCR. Study processing details: An analysis performed later counted 81 million or so unique TCR beta chains (roughly 10 million of them shared). The table came from immunoSEQ multiplex PCR; TCRdb's copy has only in-frame clones and leaves some out. V and J calls and clone size are copied from that table; D and trimming were computed from the DNA. Among roughly 160,000 clones listed, roughly two thirds were seen once. Donors counted as nominally healthy when sampled, yet unrecorded immune exposures were likely. The data derive from a study of cytomegalovirus exposure and HLA in healthy donors. Study-wide results and caveats: The authors later linked a missense DCLRE1C variant to TCR beta V- and J-gene trimming.

This sequence joins TRBV28 and TRBJ1-5; D possibly corresponds to TRBD1 (6 bases). This TCR was recovered from a woman aged 18-30 years in good health and CMV-seropositive. Sample: PBMCs. CDR3 sequence reads: CASLEVGGHQPQHF. In DNA form, the CDR3 reads TGTGCCAGCTTAGAGGTGGGGGGGCATCAGCCCCAGCATTTT.